These T cell receptor beta chains were read from a single sample in a study of T cell repertoires in cytomegalovirus infection. TCRdb used MiXCR to reprocess the reads, holding one entry per CDR3 protein. Found here are 150,000 to 200,000 distinct CDR3 sequences, approximately 19% of them singletons; the top ten hold less than 3.5%. Sequencing used PBMCs. The origin of the receptors is a human donor in good health (CMV status not recorded). Some clones in this sample may be carry-over from other donors' samples. Each CDR3 is given with its conserved first and last residue. A D gene is named only where the DNA matches it firmly. Size tells how often a clone was seen (once, few, many) or the class of an expanded clone, and some rows leave it out.

TRBV9	.	TRBJ2-2	few	CASSVEGSSYTGELFF	TGTGCCAGCAGCGTAGAGGGTAGCAGCTACACCGGGGAGCTGTTTTTT
TRBV5-6	.	TRBJ1-2	.	CASSLRPVTMINYGYTF	TGTGCCAGCAGCTTACGTCCAGTGACGATGATTAACTATGGCTACACCTTC
TRBV25-1	TRBD1	TRBJ2-2	few	CASRVTGTNTGELFF	TGTGCCAGCAGGGTGACAGGGACGAACACCGGGGAGCTGTTTTTT
TRBV6-1	.	TRBJ1-4	.	CASSAPGAPTNEKLFF	TGTGCCAGCAGTGCACCAGGGGCGCCAACTAATGAAAAACTGTTTTTT
TRBV7-2	TRBD1	TRBJ1-2	.	CASSLSTGRQGSNYGYTF	TGTGCCAGCAGCCTATCAACAGGAAGACAGGGTTCGAACTATGGCTACACCTTC
TRBV30	.	TRBJ1-5	.	CAWSVAGNQPQHF	TGTGCCTGGAGTGTTGCCGGTAATCAGCCCCAGCATTTT
TRBV5-1	TRBD1	TRBJ1-6	few	CASSLAMGQDNSPLHF	TGCGCCAGCAGCTTGGCGATGGGACAGGATAATTCACCCCTCCACTTT
TRBV29-1	.	TRBJ2-7	once	CSVNTNYEQYF	TGCAGCGTTAACACGAATTACGAGCAGTACTTC
TRBV6-1	.	TRBJ1-5	.	CASRETEFRNQPQHF	TGTGCCAGCAGGGAGACGGAGTTTAGGAATCAGCCCCAGCATTTT
TRBV6-1	TRBD1	TRBJ1-3	few	CASRDRGISGNTIYF	TGTGCCAGCCGGGACAGGGGGATCTCTGGAAACACCATATATTTT
TRBV24-1	TRBD2	TRBJ2-1	.	CATSDTQNGLAGVYNEQFF	TGTGCCACCAGTGATACCCAAAACGGACTAGCGGGAGTTTACAATGAGCAGTTCTTC
TRBV15	.	TRBJ2-7	few	CATSRDPSGAEQYF	TGTGCCACCAGCAGAGACCCCTCGGGTGCAGAGCAGTACTTC
TRBV27	.	TRBJ2-5	few	CASSHKGPGETQYF	TGTGCCAGCAGCCACAAGGGGCCTGGGGAGACCCAGTACTTC
TRBV19	TRBD1	TRBJ1-1	few	CASFPRGRMVAFF	TGTGCCAGCTTTCCCAGGGGGCGCATGGTGGCTTTCTTT
TRBV29-1	.	TRBJ1-6	few	CSVAVGANSPLHF	TGCAGCGTTGCAGTGGGCGCGAATTCACCCCTCCACTTT
TRBV7-3	.	TRBJ2-2	few	CASSQSFGGELFF	TGTGCCAGCAGCCAGTCGTTTGGCGGGGAGCTGTTTTTT
TRBV28	.	TRBJ1-2	many	CASNQPGTPVFGYTF	TGTGCCAGCAACCAACCTGGGACCCCCGTTTTTGGCTACACCTTC
TRBV7-6	.	TRBJ2-7	many	CASSERQGSSYEQYF	TGTGCCAGCAGCGAGCGCCAGGGCTCCTCCTACGAGCAGTACTTC
TRBV9	TRBD2	TRBJ2-1	.	CASSSGGGEFF	TGTGCCAGCAGCAGCGGGGGCGGGGAGTTCTTC
TRBV5-1	.	TRBJ2-6	few	CASVDSSGANVLTF	TGCGCCAGCGTGGACAGTTCTGGGGCCAACGTCCTGACTTTC